This T cell receptor (beta chain) comes out of a study of blood T cells in healthy people across ages. Findings of the study overall: A roughly linear age-dependent decrease characterized TCR beta diversity per million T cells. When set beside aged donors, long-lived donors presented more naive CD4+ cells and higher diversity.

Regarding this clonotype: The antigen remains undetermined.

Then a second PCR, running roughly 6 to 12 cycles, was carried out with a sample-barcoded 5' primer and a J-beta primer mix. Every single cDNA molecule received a tag from a template-switch adaptor with 12 random nucleotides. Each single sample gave us at least 2.5 million CDR3-containing paired-end reads. TCRdb reprocessed the 5' RACE reads via MiXCR and lists one record per CDR3 protein. This table has 1.8 million or so distinct CDR3 sequences, about two fifths appearing once. The sequence was collected from a human donor in good health. Specimen: blood.

CDR3 amino acids: CASRVGGSLSGEQYF. The CDR3 DNA sequence: TGTGCCAGCAGAGTTGGGGGGTCCTTATCGGGGGAGCAGTACTTC. V is TRBV12-3 or TRBV12-4 and J is TRBJ2-7; D may be TRBD2 (6 bases). This CDR3 spans 15 amino acids. With 6 bases removed from V and 7 bases from J, the gap between germline ends came to 22 bases.